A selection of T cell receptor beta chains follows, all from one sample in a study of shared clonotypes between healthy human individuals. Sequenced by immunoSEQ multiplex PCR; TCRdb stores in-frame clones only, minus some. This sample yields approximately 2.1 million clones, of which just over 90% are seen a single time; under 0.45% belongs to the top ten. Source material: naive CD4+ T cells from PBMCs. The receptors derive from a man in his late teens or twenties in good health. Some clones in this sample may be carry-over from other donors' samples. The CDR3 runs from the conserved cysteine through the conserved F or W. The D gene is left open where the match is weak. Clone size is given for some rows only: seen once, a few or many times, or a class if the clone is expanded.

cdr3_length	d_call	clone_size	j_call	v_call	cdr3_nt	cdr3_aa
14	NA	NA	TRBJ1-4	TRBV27	TGTGCCAGTGCCCTGGCAGGGCGAAATGAAAAACTGTTTTTT	CASALAGRNEKLFF
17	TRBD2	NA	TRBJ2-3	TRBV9	TGTGCCAGCAGAGGGGCTAGCGGGAGGGGAGGGACAGATACGCAGTATTTT	CASRGASGRGGTDTQYF
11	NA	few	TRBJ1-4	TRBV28	TGTGCCAGCAATGTGAATGAAAAACTGTTTTTT	CASNVNEKLFF
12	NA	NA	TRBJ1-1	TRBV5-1	TGCGCCAGCAGCTCCTTCCCAGGTGAAGCTTTCTTT	CASSSFPGEAFF
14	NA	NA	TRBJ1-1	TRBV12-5	TGTGCTAGTGGCCCAGCGCAGCCGAACACTGAAGCTTTCTTT	CASGPAQPNTEAFF
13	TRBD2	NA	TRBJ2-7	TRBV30	TGTGCCTGGAGTAGCGGGAGAGGTTACGAGCAGTACTTC	CAWSSGRGYEQYF
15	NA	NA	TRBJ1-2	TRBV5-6	TGTGCCAGCAGCTTGTGGCAGTACTCTCCCTATGGCTACACCTTC	CASSLWQYSPYGYTF
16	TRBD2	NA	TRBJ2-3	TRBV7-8	TGTGCCAGCAGCTTCGTAGCGGGAGGGGTAGCAGATACGCAGTATTTT	CASSFVAGGVADTQYF
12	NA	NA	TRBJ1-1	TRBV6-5	TGTGCCAGCAGGGAGAGGGGCACTGAAGCTTTCTTT	CASRERGTEAFF
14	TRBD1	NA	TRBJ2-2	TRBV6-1	TGTGCCAGCTGGGACAGGGAGAACACCGGGGAGCTGTTTTTT	CASWDRENTGELFF
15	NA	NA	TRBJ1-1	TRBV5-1	TGCGCCAGCAGCCGATCGACCGACTACGACACTGAAGCTTTCTTT	CASSRSTDYDTEAFF
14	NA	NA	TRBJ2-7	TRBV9	TGTGCCAGCAGCGTAGTGTCGAGGGGAGGCGAGCAGTACTTC	CASSVVSRGGEQYF
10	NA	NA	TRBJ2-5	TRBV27	TGTGCCAGCACCCAGGAGACCCAGTACTTC	CASTQETQYF
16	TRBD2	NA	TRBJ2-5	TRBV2	TGTGCCAGCAATTGGGCTAGCGGGAGGGCCCCGGAGACCCAGTACTTC	CASNWASGRAPETQYF
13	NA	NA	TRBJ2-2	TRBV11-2	TGTGCCAGCAGCCGCCTGGGTACCGGGGAGCTGTTTTTT	CASSRLGTGELFF
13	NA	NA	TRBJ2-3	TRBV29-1	TGCAGCGTTGAGGGGCTTCATTGGGTTACGCAGTATTTT	CSVEGLHWVTQYF
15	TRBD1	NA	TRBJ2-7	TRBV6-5	TGTGCCAGCAGTTACGGAAACAGGGGATACTACGAGCAGTACTTC	CASSYGNRGYYEQYF